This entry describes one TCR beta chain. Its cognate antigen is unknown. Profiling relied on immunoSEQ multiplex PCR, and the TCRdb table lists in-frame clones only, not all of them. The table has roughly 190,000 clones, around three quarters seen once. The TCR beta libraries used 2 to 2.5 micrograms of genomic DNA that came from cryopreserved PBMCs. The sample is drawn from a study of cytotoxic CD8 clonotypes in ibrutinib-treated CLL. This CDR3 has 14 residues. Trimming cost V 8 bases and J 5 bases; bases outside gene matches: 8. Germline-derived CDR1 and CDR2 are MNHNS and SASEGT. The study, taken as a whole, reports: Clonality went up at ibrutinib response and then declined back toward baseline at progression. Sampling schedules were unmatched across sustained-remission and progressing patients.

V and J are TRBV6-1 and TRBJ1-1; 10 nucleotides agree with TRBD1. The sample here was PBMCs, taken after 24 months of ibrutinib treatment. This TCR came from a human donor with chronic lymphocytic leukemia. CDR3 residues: CASGRDRGRTEAFF. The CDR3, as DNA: TGTGCCAGCGGACGGGACAGGGGTAGAACTGAAGCTTTCTTT.